The present TCR beta chain was sequenced within a study of T cell responses to AZD1222 COVID-19 vaccine. The repertoire was sequenced with immunoSEQ multiplex PCR; TCRdb's copy has only in-frame clones and lacks some. Counted here are over 90,000 clones, 88% occurring once; the ten biggest clones make up roughly 22%. Trimming pared 4 bases from V and 1 base from J, leaving 10 bases between. The CDR3 spans 14 residues. The germline CDR1 and CDR2 sequences are LGHDT and YNNKEL (reference sequence). The TCR comes from an adult in good health. J is TRBJ1-1 and V is TRBV3-1 (or the pseudogene TRBV3-2); perhaps TRBD1 as D (6 bases). This specimen consisted of peripheral blood, obtained on day 0 of AZD1222 vaccination. The CDR3 DNA is TGTGCCAGCAGCCCGGGACAAACGAACACTGAAGCTTTCTTT. This encodes CASSPGQTNTEAFF.